This T cell receptor (beta chain) comes out of a study of blood T cell repertoires in COVID-19. Here immunoSEQ multiplex PCR was the method, and the copy in TCRdb shows in-frame clones only, minus some. The sample lists over 45,000 clones; nearly 90% were seen once. Looked up from germline, CDR1 is SGHDT and CDR2 is YYEEEE. V gave up 1 base and J gave up 3 bases; unmatched junction bases: 11. CDR3 size: 17 residues. The TCR sequence derives from a woman aged 55-70 years with COVID-19, enrolled during active disease. Sequencing input: peripheral blood. The chain links TRBV5-6 to TRBJ1-1, with 8 bases that match TRBD1. The DNA for the CDR3 is TGTGCCAGCAGCTTGTGGACAGGGCGTTTTTGGGACACTGAAGCTTTCTTT. Protein: CASSLWTGRFWDTEAFF.